This T cell receptor beta chain was observed in a study of blood T cell repertoires in COVID-19. Study-wide background: Some COVID-19 samples were acute and others convalescent; all came from the United States, Italy and Spain. Sources were T cells, B-cell-depleted T cells, or PBMCs; the material itself was cDNA or gDNA.

Authors' analysis steps: Amplification of reference gene primers provided the estimated nucleated cell counts. The assay was immunoSEQ multiplex PCR, and TCRdb's table has in-frame clones only and misses some. The V and J calls and the clone size are those of that table, but D and trimming were determined from the DNA. Of roughly 180,000 clones listed, roughly three quarters are singletons. The Seattle patients joined while their infection was active and were tracked longitudinally afterward. The CDR3 runs 18 residues. Germline trimming cut 4 bases from V and 1 base from J; bases unmatched to any gene: 16. Per germline, CDR1 SGHNT and CDR2 YYREEE (reference sequence).

The sample consisted of peripheral blood. This chain connects TRBV5-4 to TRBJ1-1, with 7 bases lining up with TRBD1. The TCR sequence derives from a woman of 80 years or more with COVID-19, enrolled during active disease. CDR3: CASSNYSLFRDRNTEAFF. CDR3 bases: TGTGCCAGCAGCAACTATTCCCTATTCCGGGACAGGAACACTGAAGCTTTCTTT.